These T cell receptor beta chains were read from a single sample in a study of blood T cell repertoires in COVID-19. The method was immunoSEQ multiplex PCR; TCRdb's version includes in-frame clones alone and lacks a portion of them. The sample has 300,000 to 450,000 clones; 85% are singletons. Material for sequencing was peripheral blood. The receptors shown here come from a woman aged 18-35 years with acute or convalescent COVID-19. Each CDR3 is given with its conserved first and last residue. Fields, in order: D gene, J gene, V gene, clone size, CDR3 DNA, CDR3 protein. The D gene is left open where the match is weak. Rows may omit the clone size; those that give it use once, few, many or a size class.

d_call: TRBD1; j_call: TRBJ1-3; v_call: TRBV6-1; clone_size: .; cdr3_nt: TGTGCCAGCAGTGAAGCACAGGGGGGTGGAAACACCATATATTTT; cdr3_aa: CASSEAQGGGNTIYF
d_call: TRBD1; j_call: TRBJ2-7; v_call: TRBV5-6; clone_size: .; cdr3_nt: TGTGCCAGCAGCTGGGGACAGGGGGACGAGCAGTACTTC; cdr3_aa: CASSWGQGDEQYF
d_call: .; j_call: TRBJ1-2; v_call: TRBV5-1; clone_size: .; cdr3_nt: TGCGCCAGCAGTCCGGGCGGGTTTTCTAACTATGGCTACACCTTC; cdr3_aa: CASSPGGFSNYGYTF
d_call: TRBD1; j_call: TRBJ1-5; v_call: TRBV5-1; clone_size: .; cdr3_nt: TGCGCCAGCAGCTTGGGGGGACAGAACAATCAGCCCCAGCATTTT; cdr3_aa: CASSLGGQNNQPQHF
d_call: .; j_call: TRBJ1-4; v_call: TRBV6-5; clone_size: .; cdr3_nt: TGTGCCTCCAGCAGCGGCCCATCAAATGAAAAACTGTTTTTT; cdr3_aa: CASSSGPSNEKLFF
d_call: .; j_call: TRBJ1-3; v_call: TRBV5-5; clone_size: .; cdr3_nt: TGTGCCAGCAGCTCGCTAACTACAGGGATCACCATATATTTT; cdr3_aa: CASSSLTTGITIYF
d_call: .; j_call: TRBJ2-2; v_call: TRBV30; clone_size: few; cdr3_nt: TGTGCCTGGAGTGTACTTAGCACCGGGGAGCTGTTTTTT; cdr3_aa: CAWSVLSTGELFF
d_call: .; j_call: TRBJ2-2; v_call: TRBV21-1; clone_size: .; cdr3_nt: TGTGCCAGCGGAGGGACAGCCAACACCGGGGAGCTGTTTTTT; cdr3_aa: CASGGTANTGELFF
d_call: .; j_call: TRBJ1-1; v_call: TRBV5-1; clone_size: .; cdr3_nt: TGCGCCAGCAGCTTGGAGGGGGTTGTAAACACTGAAGCTTTCTTT; cdr3_aa: CASSLEGVVNTEAFF
d_call: TRBD2; j_call: TRBJ2-2; v_call: TRBV3-1/TRBV3-2; clone_size: .; cdr3_nt: TGTGCCAGCCGGCGGAGTCTAGCGGGAAGCACCGGGGAGCTGTTTTTT; cdr3_aa: CASRRSLAGSTGELFF
d_call: TRBD1; j_call: TRBJ2-3; v_call: TRBV10-1; clone_size: once; cdr3_nt: TGCGCCAGCAGTGAGAACCAAGGACAGGGAACAGATACGCAGTATTTT; cdr3_aa: CASSENQGQGTDTQYF
d_call: .; j_call: TRBJ1-1; v_call: TRBV3-1/TRBV3-2; clone_size: .; cdr3_nt: TGTGCCAGCAGCCAGGGAGGTACTGAAGCTTTCTTT; cdr3_aa: CASSQGGTEAFF
d_call: .; j_call: TRBJ2-5; v_call: TRBV4-1; clone_size: .; cdr3_nt: TGCGCCAGCAGCCCCTCCTCCCTAGCGTCAGAGACCCAGTACTTC; cdr3_aa: CASSPSSLASETQYF
d_call: .; j_call: TRBJ1-5; v_call: TRBV28; clone_size: once; cdr3_nt: TGTGCCAGCAGTTTAGGCAGGGGAGACCAGCCCCAGCATTTT; cdr3_aa: CASSLGRGDQPQHF
d_call: TRBD1; j_call: TRBJ1-1; v_call: TRBV30; clone_size: .; cdr3_nt: TGTGCCGCAGGACAGGATTTGGGGACTGAAGCTTTCTTT; cdr3_aa: CAAGQDLGTEAFF
d_call: .; j_call: TRBJ1-4; v_call: TRBV4-2; clone_size: .; cdr3_nt: TGTGCCAGCAGCCAAGAACTGGTCGACATTGAAAAACTGTTTTTT; cdr3_aa: CASSQELVDIEKLFF
d_call: .; j_call: TRBJ1-5; v_call: TRBV19; clone_size: .; cdr3_nt: TGTGCCAGTAGTATAACCAGGGTCGGTCAGCCCCAGCATTTT; cdr3_aa: CASSITRVGQPQHF
d_call: TRBD2; j_call: TRBJ2-7; v_call: TRBV9; clone_size: .; cdr3_nt: TGTGCCAGCAGCGTAGACGAGGGGAGGGGCTACGAGCAGTACTTC; cdr3_aa: CASSVDEGRGYEQYF
d_call: TRBD1; j_call: TRBJ2-1; v_call: TRBV6-4; clone_size: .; cdr3_nt: TGTGCCAGCAGTGACTCAAACAGGGGGAATGAGCAGTTCTTC; cdr3_aa: CASSDSNRGNEQFF
d_call: .; j_call: TRBJ2-7; v_call: TRBV11-2; clone_size: .; cdr3_nt: TGTGCCAGCAGCTTAGATCAATACGAGCAGTACTTC; cdr3_aa: CASSLDQYEQYF
d_call: .; j_call: TRBJ1-1; v_call: TRBV19; clone_size: .; cdr3_nt: TGTGCCAGTAGACGAGGAGGGGTAGCTGAAGCTTTCTTT; cdr3_aa: CASRRGGVAEAFF
d_call: TRBD1; j_call: TRBJ1-6; v_call: TRBV5-4; clone_size: once; cdr3_nt: TGTGCCAGCAGCTCAACAGGGGCCCACTATAATTCACCCCTCCACTTT; cdr3_aa: CASSSTGAHYNSPLHF
d_call: TRBD2; j_call: TRBJ2-7; v_call: TRBV5-4; clone_size: .; cdr3_nt: TGTGCCAGCAGCCCTTCCAGGACTAGCGATTACGAGCAGTACTTC; cdr3_aa: CASSPSRTSDYEQYF
d_call: .; j_call: TRBJ1-1; v_call: TRBV13; clone_size: .; cdr3_nt: TGTGCCAGCAGCTTCGGGACTGAAGCTTTCTTT; cdr3_aa: CASSFGTEAFF
d_call: .; j_call: TRBJ1-2; v_call: TRBV4-1; clone_size: once; cdr3_nt: TGCGCCAGCAGCCAAGATTTGGTCACAGGCTACACCTTC; cdr3_aa: CASSQDLVTGYTF